Below are 9 T cell receptor beta chains sequenced from a single sample in a study of CD8 T cells in Susac syndrome. Random hexamers were used to reverse transcribe 0.5 to 1 ug of RNA. TCRdb re-analysed the immunoSEQ multiplex PCR reads in MiXCR, keeping a single row per CDR3 protein. Of nearly 25,000 distinct CDR3 sequences detected, roughly 95% appear once; the ten largest clones hold 0.55% to 0.7%. Sequenced sample: CD8+ T cells from PBMCs. The receptors derive from a human donor with Susac syndrome.

V is TRBV6-2 or TRBV6-3 and J is TRBJ2-5; 9 bases map to TRBD1. With 3 bases clipped from V and 5 bases from J, the junction kept 10 bases outside the gene matches. CDR3 length equals 16 residues. Per germline, CDR1 MNHEY and CDR2 SVGEGT. CDR3 nucleotides: TGTGCCAGCAGTTATTCCCGGACAGGGGTAAGGGAGACCCAGTACTTC. Translating gives CASSYSRTGVRETQYF.

This clonotype was seen once. This chain joins TRBV11-2 and TRBJ2-5; 7 bases line up with TRBD1. The CDR3 extends over 14 amino acids. Looked up from germline, CDR1 is SGHAT and CDR2 is FQNNGV. V dropped 4 bases and J dropped 4; count of bases not matched to a gene: 6. CDR3 protein: CASSSTGSGETQYF. The CDR3 nucleotides are TGTGCCAGCAGCTCGACAGGGAGTGGAGAGACCCAGTACTTC.

The V and J genes are TRBV4-1 and TRBJ2-5; the D gene could be TRBD1 or TRBD2 (6 bases each). The V end lost 1 base, the J end lost 1 base, and 19 bases lay between the germline ends. CDR1 and CDR2 from the germline V gene are MGHRA and YSYEKL. This CDR3 spans 18 amino acids. The CDR3 loop is CASSQAQGGRRSQETQYF. CDR3 bases: TGCGCCAGCAGCCAAGCACAGGGAGGAAGGAGATCCCAAGAGACCCAGTACTTC.

The rearrangement links TRBV28 to TRBJ2-1, with 8 bases identical to TRBD2. The CDR3 is made up of 15 amino acids. V lost 4 bases to trimming and J lost 5 bases; unmatched junction nucleotides: 7. Germline values: CDR1 MDHEN, CDR2 SYDVKM. The CDR3 region has the DNA TGTGCCAGCAGTTCGGGGGGGGACCGCCACAATGAGCAGTTCTTC. Amino acids: CASSSGGDRHNEQFF.

This chain's CDR3 is CASSQTDRFYEQYF. As DNA, the CDR3 is TGTGCCAGCTCACAGACGGACAGGTTCTACGAGCAGTACTTC. The chain uses TRBV18 and TRBJ2-7; 7 bases are a match to TRBD1. Germline CDR1 is KGHSH and CDR2 is LQKENI. The CDR3 runs to 14 residues. With 4 bases clipped from V and 3 bases from J, the junction kept 6 bases outside the gene matches.

V is TRBV28 and J is TRBJ1-5; no firm D call. CDR3 length: 12 amino acids. V was trimmed by 3 bases and J by 6 bases, leaving 6 bases between them. Germline-derived CDR1 and CDR2 are MDHEN and SYDVKM. The CDR3 DNA reads as TGTGCCAGCAGTTTCACCAGTCAGCCCCAGCATTTT. It encodes CASSFTSQPQHF. Supplemented by reference TRBV28 and TRBJ1-5, the full variable domain reads DVKVTQSSRYLVKRTGEKVFLECVQDMDHENMFWYRQDPGLGLRLIYFSYDVKMKEKGDIPEGYSVSREKKERFSLILESASTNQTSMYLCASSFTSQPQHFGDGTRLSIL.

This chain uses TRBV29-1 with TRBJ1-2; 7 bases fit TRBD1. CDR3 length: 15 residues. The J segment lost 3 bases and the V segment lost 0 bases, leaving 7 bases of the junction unmatched. Germline V gene sequence: CDR1 SQVTM, CDR2 ANQGSEA. The CDR3 DNA sequence: TGCAGCGTTGAAGATCGGGACAGCTACTACTATGGCTACACCTTC. Translated: CSVEDRDSYYYGYTF.

The CDR3 DNA sequence: TGTGCCAGCAGCTTCGAGGCGGGTCTCAATCAGCCCCAGCATTTT. It translates to CASSFEAGLNQPQHF. The chain combines TRBV7-6 with TRBJ1-5; unclear D gene. The V and J ends lost 3 bases and 3 bases respectively, with 12 bases between them. Germline-derived CDR1 and CDR2 are SGHVS and FNYEAQ. The CDR3 has 15 residues.

The chain uses TRBV29-1 and TRBJ1-2; tentative D call: TRBD1 (5 bases). The germline CDR1 and CDR2 sequences are SQVTM and ANQGSEA. CDR3 size: 11 residues. V lost 4 bases, J lost 7 bases, and 10 bases lay in between. In DNA, the CDR3 is TGCAGCGTTGCGGGGGATGCTGGCTACACCTTC. It encodes CSVAGDAGYTF.